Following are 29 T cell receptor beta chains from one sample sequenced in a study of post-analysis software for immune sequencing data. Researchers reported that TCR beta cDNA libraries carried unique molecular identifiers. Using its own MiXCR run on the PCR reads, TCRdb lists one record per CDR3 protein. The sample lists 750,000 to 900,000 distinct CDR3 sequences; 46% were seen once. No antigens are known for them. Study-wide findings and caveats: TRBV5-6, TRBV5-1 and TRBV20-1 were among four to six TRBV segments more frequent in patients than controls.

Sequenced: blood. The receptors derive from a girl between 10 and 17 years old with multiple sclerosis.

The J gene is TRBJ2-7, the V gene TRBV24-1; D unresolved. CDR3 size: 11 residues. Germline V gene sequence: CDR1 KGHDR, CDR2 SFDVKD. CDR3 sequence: CAPPCSYEQYF. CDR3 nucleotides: TGTGCACCTCCGTGCTCCTACGAGCAGTACTTC.

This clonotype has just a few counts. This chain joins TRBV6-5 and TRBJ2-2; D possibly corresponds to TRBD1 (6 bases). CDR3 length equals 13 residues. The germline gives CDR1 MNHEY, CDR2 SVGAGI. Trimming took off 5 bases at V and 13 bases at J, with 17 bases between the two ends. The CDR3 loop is CASSRDTSPWLFF. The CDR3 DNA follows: TGTGCCAGCAGTAGGGACACTTCACCTTGGCTGTTTTTT.

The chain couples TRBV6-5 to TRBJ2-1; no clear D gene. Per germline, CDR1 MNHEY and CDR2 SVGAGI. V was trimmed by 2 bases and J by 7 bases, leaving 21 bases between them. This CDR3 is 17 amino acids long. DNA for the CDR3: TGTGCCAGCAGTTACACCAATCTACCCGAAAGGCGGAATGAGCAGTTCTTC. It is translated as CASSYTNLPERRNEQFF.

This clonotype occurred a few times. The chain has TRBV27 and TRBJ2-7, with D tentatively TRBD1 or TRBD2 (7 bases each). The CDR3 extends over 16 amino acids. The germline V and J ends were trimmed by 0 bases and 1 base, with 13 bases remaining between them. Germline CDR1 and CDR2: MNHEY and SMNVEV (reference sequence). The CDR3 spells CASSLSGQGGSYEQYF. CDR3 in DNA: TGTGCCAGCAGTTTATCAGGGCAGGGGGGGTCCTACGAGCAGTACTTC.

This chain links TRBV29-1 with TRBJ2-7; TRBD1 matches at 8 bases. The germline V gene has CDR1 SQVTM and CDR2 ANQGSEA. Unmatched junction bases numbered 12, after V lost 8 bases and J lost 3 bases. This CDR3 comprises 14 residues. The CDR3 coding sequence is TGCAGCATAGAACTCCTTGGACAGGGCTACGAGCAGTACTTC. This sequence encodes CSIELLGQGYEQYF.

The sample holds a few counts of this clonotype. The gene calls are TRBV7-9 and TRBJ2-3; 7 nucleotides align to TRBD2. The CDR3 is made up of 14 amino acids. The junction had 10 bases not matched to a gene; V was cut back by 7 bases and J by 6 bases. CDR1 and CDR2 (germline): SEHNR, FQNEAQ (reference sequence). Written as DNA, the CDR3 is TGTGCCAGCATCGCGCGGGAGTCAAAGGATACGCAGTATTTT. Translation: CASIARESKDTQYF.

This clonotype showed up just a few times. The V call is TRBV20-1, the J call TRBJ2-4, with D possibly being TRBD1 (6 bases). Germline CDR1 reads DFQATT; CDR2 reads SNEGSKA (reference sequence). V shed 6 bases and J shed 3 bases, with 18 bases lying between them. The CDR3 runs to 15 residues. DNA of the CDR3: TGCAGTGCGACCGGGACAATCGGGTTCAAAAACATTCAGTACTTC. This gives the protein CSATGTIGFKNIQYF.

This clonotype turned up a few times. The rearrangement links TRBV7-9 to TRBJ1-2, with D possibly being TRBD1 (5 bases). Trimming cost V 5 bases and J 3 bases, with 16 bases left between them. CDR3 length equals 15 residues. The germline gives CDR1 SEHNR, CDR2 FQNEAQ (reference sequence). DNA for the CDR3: TGTGCCAGCAGCCTCGCCGGGCTAGGGGACTATGGCTACACCTTC. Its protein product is CASSLAGLGDYGYTF.

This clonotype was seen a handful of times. This CDR3 is CASSLTLGSEQFF. DNA of the CDR3: TGTGCCAGCAGCTTAACGCTGGGGTCCGAGCAGTTCTTC. V and J are TRBV7-3 and TRBJ2-1; D is unclear. The CDR3 has 13 amino acids. V gave up 0 bases and J gave up 10 bases, with 10 bases separating them. CDR1 is SGHTA and CDR2 is FQGTGA in the germline V gene.

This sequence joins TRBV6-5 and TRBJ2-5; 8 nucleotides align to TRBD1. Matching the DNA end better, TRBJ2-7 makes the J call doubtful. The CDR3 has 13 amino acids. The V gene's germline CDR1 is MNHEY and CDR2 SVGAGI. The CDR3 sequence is CASRDRTFGEQYF. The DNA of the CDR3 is TGTGCCAGCCGGGACAGGACCTTCGGCGAGCAGTACTTC.

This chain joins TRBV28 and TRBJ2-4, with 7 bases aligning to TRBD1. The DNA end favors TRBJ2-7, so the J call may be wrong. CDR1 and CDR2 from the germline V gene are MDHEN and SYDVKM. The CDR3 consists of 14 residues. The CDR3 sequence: CASRKQGTSDEQYF. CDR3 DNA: TGTGCCAGCAGAAAACAGGGGACATCCGACGAGCAGTACTTC.

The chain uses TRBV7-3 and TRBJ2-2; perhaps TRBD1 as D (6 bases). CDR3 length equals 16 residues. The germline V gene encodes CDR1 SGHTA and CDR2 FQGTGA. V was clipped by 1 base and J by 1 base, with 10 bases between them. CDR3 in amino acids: CASSLSPTGNTGELFF. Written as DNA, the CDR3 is TGTGCCAGCAGCTTAAGTCCGACAGGGAACACCGGGGAGCTGTTTTTT.

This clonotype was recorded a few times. CDR3 region: CASSRGRGYNSPLHF. The CDR3 nucleotides are TGTGCCAGCAGCCGTGGGCGGGGTTATAATTCACCCCTCCACTTT. The rearrangement joins TRBV5-6 to TRBJ1-6, with no clear D. The CDR3 spans 15 residues. CDR1 and CDR2 from the germline V gene are SGHDT and YYEEEE. V was shortened by 4 bases and J by 4 bases, with 12 bases between the two germline ends.

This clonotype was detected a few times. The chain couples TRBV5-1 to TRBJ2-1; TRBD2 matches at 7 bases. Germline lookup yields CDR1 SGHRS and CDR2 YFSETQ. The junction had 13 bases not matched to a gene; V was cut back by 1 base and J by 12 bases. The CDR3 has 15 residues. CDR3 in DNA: TGCGCCAGCAGCTTGCGGGGGGTTTCCACCACGGGGCAGTTCTTC. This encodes CASSLRGVSTTGQFF. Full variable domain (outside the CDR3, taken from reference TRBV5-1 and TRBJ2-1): KAGVTQTPRYLIKTRGQQVTLSCSPISGHRSVSWYQQTPGQGLQFLFEYFSETQRNKGNFPGRFSGRQFSNSRSEMNVSTLELGDSALYLCASSLRGVSTTGQFFGPGTRLTVL.

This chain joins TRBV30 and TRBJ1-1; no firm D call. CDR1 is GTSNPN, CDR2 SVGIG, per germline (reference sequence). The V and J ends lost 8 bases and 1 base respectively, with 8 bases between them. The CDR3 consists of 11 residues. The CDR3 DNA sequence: TGTGCCGGTGACAAGAACACTGAAGCTTTCTTT. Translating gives CAGDKNTEAFF.

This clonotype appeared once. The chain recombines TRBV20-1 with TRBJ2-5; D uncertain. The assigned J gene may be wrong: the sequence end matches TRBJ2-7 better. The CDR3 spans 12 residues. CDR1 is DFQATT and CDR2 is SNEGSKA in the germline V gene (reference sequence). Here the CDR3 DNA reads TGCAGTGCTAGGGACCAGGCCTACGAGCAGTACTTC. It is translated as CSARDQAYEQYF.

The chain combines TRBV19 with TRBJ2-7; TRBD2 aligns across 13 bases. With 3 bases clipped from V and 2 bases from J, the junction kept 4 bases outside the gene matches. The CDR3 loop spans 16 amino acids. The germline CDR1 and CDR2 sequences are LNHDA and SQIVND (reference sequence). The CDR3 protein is CASSISGTSGTYEQYF. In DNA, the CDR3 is TGTGCCAGTAGTATCTCCGGGACTAGCGGGACCTACGAGCAGTACTTC.

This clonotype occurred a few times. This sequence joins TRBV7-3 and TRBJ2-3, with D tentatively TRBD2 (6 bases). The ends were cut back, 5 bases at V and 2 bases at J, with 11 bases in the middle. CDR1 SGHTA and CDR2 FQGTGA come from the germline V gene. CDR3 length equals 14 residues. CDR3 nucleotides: TGTGCCAGCAGCCTTAGCGGACACACAGATACGCAGTATTTT. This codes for CASSLSGHTDTQYF.

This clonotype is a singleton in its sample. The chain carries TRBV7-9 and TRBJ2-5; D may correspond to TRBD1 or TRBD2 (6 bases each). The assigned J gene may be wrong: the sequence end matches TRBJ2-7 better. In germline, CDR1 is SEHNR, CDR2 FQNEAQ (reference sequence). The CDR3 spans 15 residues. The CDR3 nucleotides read TGTGCCAGCAGCTTCCCGGGGGCGCGTTCCTACGAGCAGTACTTC. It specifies CASSFPGARSYEQYF.

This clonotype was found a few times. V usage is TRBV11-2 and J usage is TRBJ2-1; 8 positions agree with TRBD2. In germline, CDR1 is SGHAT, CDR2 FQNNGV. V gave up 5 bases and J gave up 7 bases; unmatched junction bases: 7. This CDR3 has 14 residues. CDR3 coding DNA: TGTGCCAGCAGCATAGCGGGATGGGGGAATGAGCAGTTCTTC. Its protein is CASSIAGWGNEQFF.

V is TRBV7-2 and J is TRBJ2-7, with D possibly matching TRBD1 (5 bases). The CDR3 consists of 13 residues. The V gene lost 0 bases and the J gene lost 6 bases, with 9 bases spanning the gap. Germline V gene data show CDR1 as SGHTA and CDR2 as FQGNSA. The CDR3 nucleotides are TGTGCCAGCAGCTTAGCCCACAGGAGCGAGCAGTACTTC. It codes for CASSLAHRSEQYF.

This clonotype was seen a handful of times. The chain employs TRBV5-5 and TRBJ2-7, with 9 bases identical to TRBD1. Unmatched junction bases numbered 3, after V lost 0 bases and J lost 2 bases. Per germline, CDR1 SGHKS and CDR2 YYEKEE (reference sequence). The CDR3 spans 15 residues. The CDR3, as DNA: TGTGCCAGCAGCTTGGATGACAGGGGGGCCTACGAGCAGTACTTC. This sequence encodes CASSLDDRGAYEQYF.

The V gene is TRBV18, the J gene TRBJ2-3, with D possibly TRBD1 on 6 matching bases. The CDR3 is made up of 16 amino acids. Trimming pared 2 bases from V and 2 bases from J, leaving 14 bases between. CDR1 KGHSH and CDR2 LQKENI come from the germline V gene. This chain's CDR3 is CASSPIRDTYTDTQYF. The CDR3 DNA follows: TGTGCCAGCTCACCAATACGGGACACTTACACAGATACGCAGTATTTT.

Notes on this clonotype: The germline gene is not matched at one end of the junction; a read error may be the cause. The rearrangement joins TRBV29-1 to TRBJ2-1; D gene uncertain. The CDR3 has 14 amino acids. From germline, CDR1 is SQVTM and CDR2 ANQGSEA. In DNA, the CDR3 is TGCGGCGTTGAAGGTTCAAGCTCCTACAATGAGCAGTTCTTC. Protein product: CGVEGSSSYNEQFF.

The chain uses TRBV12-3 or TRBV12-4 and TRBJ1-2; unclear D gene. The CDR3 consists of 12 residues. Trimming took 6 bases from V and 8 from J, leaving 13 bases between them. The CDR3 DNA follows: TGTGCCAGCAGCGGGAGCTTCGGCGGCTACACCTTC. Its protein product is CASSGSFGGYTF.

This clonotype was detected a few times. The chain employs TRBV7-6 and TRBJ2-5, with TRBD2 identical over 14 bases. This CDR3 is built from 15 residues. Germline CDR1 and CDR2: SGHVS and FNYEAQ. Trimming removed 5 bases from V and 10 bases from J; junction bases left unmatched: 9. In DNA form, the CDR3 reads TGTGCCAGCAGCCCTCAGACTAGCGGGAGGGCCGACCAGTACTTC. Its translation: CASSPQTSGRADQYF.

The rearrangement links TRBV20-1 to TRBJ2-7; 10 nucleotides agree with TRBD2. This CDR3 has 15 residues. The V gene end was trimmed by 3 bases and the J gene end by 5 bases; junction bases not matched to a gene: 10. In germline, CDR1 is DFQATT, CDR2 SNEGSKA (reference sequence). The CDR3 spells CSASWTSGRGDEQYF. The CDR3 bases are TGCAGTGCTAGTTGGACTAGCGGCCGAGGGGACGAGCAGTACTTC.

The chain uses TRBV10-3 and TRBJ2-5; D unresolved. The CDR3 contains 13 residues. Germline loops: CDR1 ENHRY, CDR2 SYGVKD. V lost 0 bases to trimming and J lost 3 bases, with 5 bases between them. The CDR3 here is CAISESSEETQYF. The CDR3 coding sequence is TGTGCCATCAGTGAGTCGTCGGAAGAGACCCAGTACTTC.

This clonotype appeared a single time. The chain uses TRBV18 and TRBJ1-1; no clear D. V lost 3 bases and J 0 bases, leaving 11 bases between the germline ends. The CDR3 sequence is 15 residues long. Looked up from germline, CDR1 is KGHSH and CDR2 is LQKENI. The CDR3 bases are TGTGCCAGCTCACCCTCGTTTCCCATGAACACTGAAGCTTTCTTT. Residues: CASSPSFPMNTEAFF.